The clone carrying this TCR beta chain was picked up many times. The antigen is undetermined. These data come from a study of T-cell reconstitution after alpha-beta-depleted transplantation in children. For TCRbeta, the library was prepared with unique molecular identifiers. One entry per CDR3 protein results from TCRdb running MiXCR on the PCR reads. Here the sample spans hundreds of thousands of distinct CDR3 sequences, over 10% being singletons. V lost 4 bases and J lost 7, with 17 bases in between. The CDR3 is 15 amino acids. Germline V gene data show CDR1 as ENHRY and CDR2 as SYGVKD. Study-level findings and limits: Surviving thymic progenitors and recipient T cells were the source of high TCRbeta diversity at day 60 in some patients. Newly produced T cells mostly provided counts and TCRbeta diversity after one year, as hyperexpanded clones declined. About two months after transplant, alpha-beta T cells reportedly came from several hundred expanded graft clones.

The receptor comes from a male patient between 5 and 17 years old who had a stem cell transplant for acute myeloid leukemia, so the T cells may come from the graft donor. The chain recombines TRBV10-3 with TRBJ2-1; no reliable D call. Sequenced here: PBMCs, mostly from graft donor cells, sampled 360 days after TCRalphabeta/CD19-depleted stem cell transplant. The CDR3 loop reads CAISVETYSFNEQFF. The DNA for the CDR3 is TGTGCCATCAGTGTAGAGACATATTCGTTTAATGAGCAGTTCTTC.